The next 23 T cell receptor beta chains were all read from a single sample in a study of blood T cell repertoires in COVID-19. Clones were sequenced by immunoSEQ multiplex PCR, and TCRdb holds only the in-frame ones, with some missing. The table records a few hundred thousand clones, less than 95% of them present only once. The material sequenced was PBMCs or T cells enriched from blood (not recorded which). The receptor set was obtained from a young man who had recovered from COVID-19.

The rearrangement uses TRBV6-2 or TRBV6-3 and TRBJ1-6, with a weak D call TRBD1 (6 bases). Per the germline V gene, CDR1 is MNHEY and CDR2 is SVGEGT. Trimming took 0 bases from V and 5 from J, leaving 8 bases between them. The CDR3 spans 15 residues. Here the CDR3 DNA reads TGTGCCAGCAGTTACTCGACAGGCCATAATTCACCCCTCCACTTT. Translation gives CASSYSTGHNSPLHF.

V and J are TRBV10-1 and TRBJ2-1, with 9 bases matching TRBD2. Germline CDR1 reads WNHNN; CDR2 reads SYGVQD (reference sequence). This CDR3 spans 17 amino acids. Trimming removed 4 bases from V and 6 bases from J; junction bases left unmatched: 13. The CDR3 DNA is TGCGCCAGCAGTGGGCCCCCGGATAGCGGGGGCCCCAATGAGCAGTTCTTC. Translation: CASSGPPDSGGPNEQFF.

A word on this clone: Distinct nucleotide sequences in the sample also encode this CDR3. The chain uses TRBV9 and TRBJ1-4, with 9 bases fitting TRBD1. V shed 4 bases, J shed 8 bases, and the junction held 9 bases outside the gene matches. Germline V lookup: CDR1 SGDLS, CDR2 YYNGEE. CDR3 size: 15 residues. CDR3 DNA: TGTGCCAGCAGCCCAGGGGACAGGGTGGAGGAAAAACTGTTTTTT. This sequence encodes CASSPGDRVEEKLFF. The whole variable domain, filled in from reference TRBV9 and TRBJ1-4, reads DSGVTQTPKHLITATGQRVTLRCSPRSGDLSVYWYQQSLDQGLQFLIQYYNGEERAKGNILERFSAQQFPDLHSELNLSSLELGDSALYFCASSPGDRVEEKLFFGSGTQLSVL.

V is TRBV19 and J is TRBJ2-2; tentatively, D is TRBD1 (5 bases). V lost 5 bases and J 7 bases, leaving 8 bases between the germline ends. Germline CDR1 and CDR2: LNHDA and SQIVND (reference sequence). The CDR3 loop spans 12 amino acids. The CDR3 here is CASSPGFGELFF. For the CDR3, the DNA is TGTGCCAGTAGTCCAGGGTTCGGGGAGCTGTTTTTT.

The chain uses TRBV9 and TRBJ2-7; 11 nucleotides agree with TRBD1. Trimming cost V 3 bases and J 4 bases; bases outside gene matches: 3. Germline assignment: CDR1 SGDLS and CDR2 YYNGEE. The CDR3 covers 14 residues. The CDR3 sequence: CASSEGQGGYEQYF. DNA of the CDR3: TGTGCCAGCAGCGAGGGACAGGGGGGATACGAGCAGTACTTC. The full variable domain, rest sourced from reference TRBV9 and TRBJ2-7, is DSGVTQTPKHLITATGQRVTLRCSPRSGDLSVYWYQQSLDQGLQFLIQYYNGEERAKGNILERFSAQQFPDLHSELNLSSLELGDSALYFCASSEGQGGYEQYFGPGTRLTVT.

This sequence joins TRBV6-2 or TRBV6-3 and TRBJ2-1; possibly TRBD2 for D (5 bases). This CDR3 has 19 amino acids. Trimming left V 2 bases short and J 0 bases short, with 20 bases between. The germline V gene encodes CDR1 MNHEY and CDR2 SVGEGT. CDR3 in amino acids: CASSYPRDSFAVSYNEQFF. In DNA form, the CDR3 reads TGTGCCAGCAGTTACCCCCGGGATAGTTTCGCGGTCTCCTACAATGAGCAGTTCTTC.

The chain carries TRBV12-5 and TRBJ1-1, with 8 bases lining up with TRBD1. The germline CDR1 and CDR2 sequences are LGHNT and FRNRAP. V dropped 6 bases and J dropped 5; count of bases not matched to a gene: 5. The CDR3 length is 13 residues. CDR3 in amino acids: CASGPGGWTEAFF. Written as DNA, the CDR3 is TGTGCTAGTGGACCAGGGGGCTGGACTGAAGCTTTCTTT.

The J gene is TRBJ2-7, the V gene TRBV5-5; 8 bases map to TRBD1. Per germline, CDR1 SGHKS and CDR2 YYEKEE (reference sequence). Germline trimming cut 5 bases from V and 2 bases from J; bases unmatched to any gene: 6. This CDR3 spans 14 amino acids. The CDR3 region is CASRTRQGTYEQYF. The CDR3 DNA sequence: TGTGCCAGCAGGACTAGACAGGGGACCTACGAGCAGTACTTC.

This sequence joins TRBV28 and TRBJ1-1; no clear D. The CDR3 totals 14 residues. V was shortened by 3 bases and J by 0 bases, with 8 bases between the two germline ends. Germline CDR1 is MDHEN and CDR2 is SYDVKM. CDR3 sequence reads: CASSFLQMNTEAFF. The CDR3 DNA follows: TGTGCCAGCAGTTTTTTGCAGATGAACACTGAAGCTTTCTTT.

The chain recombines TRBV7-2 with TRBJ1-1, with D possibly being TRBD1 (6 bases). The CDR3 is 14 residues long. V gave up 5 bases and J gave up 1 base, with 11 bases separating them. The germline V gene encodes CDR1 SGHTA and CDR2 FQGNSA. The CDR3 reads CASSRGGANTEAFF. For the CDR3, the DNA is TGTGCCAGCAGCAGAGGGGGGGCGAACACTGAAGCTTTCTTT.

The chain uses TRBV29-1 and TRBJ2-3; 8 positions match TRBD1. The CDR3 consists of 17 residues. The trim removed 0 bases at V and 4 bases at J, leaving 12 bases unmatched. Germline V gene sequence: CDR1 SQVTM, CDR2 ANQGSEA. The CDR3: CSVEDLRGTGPPDTQYF. The CDR3 region has the DNA TGCAGCGTTGAAGATCTAAGGGGGACAGGCCCTCCAGATACGCAGTATTTT.

This clone was seen only a few times. The chain combines TRBV7-9 with TRBJ1-5; D remains ambiguous. V lost 1 base and J lost 7, with 8 bases in between. Germline CDR1 reads SEHNR; CDR2 reads FQNEAQ (reference sequence). The length of the CDR3 is 13 residues. The CDR3 bases are TGTGCCAGCAGCTTAGTCACGGGGCAGCCCCAGCATTTT. Translation gives CASSLVTGQPQHF.

CDR3 sequence: CASSKTPGDYGYTF. The CDR3 DNA reads as TGTGCCAGCAGCAAAACTCCAGGGGACTATGGCTACACCTTC. The J gene is TRBJ1-2, the V gene TRBV21-1; the D call of TRBD1 is as the table states it, not checked on the DNA. TRBV21-1 is noted as a pseudogene. The CDR3 has 14 residues.

CDR3 nucleotide sequence: TGTGCCAGCAGCTCGGACAGGGCCTTTAATGAAAAACTGTTTTTT. The encoded protein is CASSSDRAFNEKLFF. This sequence joins TRBV11-2 and TRBJ1-4, with TRBD1 matching over 8 bases. The CDR3 is 15 residues long. With V trimmed by 4 bases and J by 4 bases, 5 bases remained unmatched. Germline lookup yields CDR1 SGHAT and CDR2 FQNNGV.

The rearrangement links TRBV3-1 (or the pseudogene TRBV3-2) to TRBJ2-7, with 9 bases aligning to TRBD2. Germline V gene lookup returns CDR1 LGHDT and CDR2 YNNKEL (reference sequence). After removal of 4 bases from V and 1 base from J, the junction contained 2 bases not matched to a gene. The CDR3 loop spans 14 amino acids. The CDR3 DNA is TGTGCCAGCAGCCTTAGCGGGGGTTCCTACGAGCAGTACTTC. Its protein product is CASSLSGGSYEQYF.

This rearrangement joins TRBV7-8 to TRBJ1-3; D not resolved. V was pared by 7 bases and J by 2 bases, with 18 bases between. The germline gives CDR1 SGHVS, CDR2 FQNEAQ. The CDR3 is 16 amino acids. CDR3 amino acids: CASTTSGRKPGNTIYF. For the CDR3, the DNA is TGTGCCAGCACCACCTCGGGGAGGAAGCCTGGAAACACCATATATTTT.

This chain links TRBV19 with TRBJ2-1; the D gene is possibly TRBD2 (6 bases). This CDR3 region has 16 residues. Germline V CDR1 and CDR2: LNHDA, SQIVND (reference sequence). V lost 7 bases, J lost 6 bases, and 22 bases lay in between. The CDR3 spells CASMGGRGSPINEQFF. The CDR3 DNA follows: TGTGCCAGTATGGGGGGACGGGGGAGCCCCATCAATGAGCAGTTCTTC. Complete variable domain (other parts from reference TRBV19 and TRBJ2-1): DGGITQSPKYLFRKEGQNVTLSCEQNLNHDAMYWYRQDPGQGLRLIYYSQIVNDFQKGDIAEGYSVSREKKESFPLTVTSAQKNPTAFYLCASMGGRGSPINEQFFGPGTRLTVL.

This chain uses TRBV2 with TRBJ2-1; D may be TRBD2 (6 bases). Trimming took 6 bases from V and 5 from J, leaving 11 bases between them. The CDR3 runs to 13 residues. The germline gives CDR1 SNHLY, CDR2 FYNNEI. DNA of the CDR3: TGTGCCAGCAGCCGGGACTTAAACAATGAGCAGTTCTTC. Residues: CASSRDLNNEQFF. Complete variable domain (other parts from reference TRBV2 and TRBJ2-1): EPEVTQTPSHQVTQMGQEVILRCVPISNHLYFYWYRQILGQKVEFLVSFYNNEISEKSEIFDDQFSVERPDGSNFTLKIRSTKLEDSAMYFCASSRDLNNEQFFGPGTRLTVL.

The chain joins TRBV7-9 to TRBJ2-5; 8 bases fit TRBD2. The trim removed 6 bases at V and 1 base at J, leaving 4 bases unmatched. This CDR3 contains 14 residues. Germline V lookup: CDR1 SEHNR, CDR2 FQNEAQ (reference sequence). CDR3 region: CASSNGLAQETQYF. CDR3 coding DNA: TGTGCCAGCAGTAATGGACTAGCCCAAGAGACCCAGTACTTC.

This clone appeared a few times. V gene TRBV12-3 or TRBV12-4 combines with J gene TRBJ2-5, with D unclear. The ends were cut back, 5 bases at V and 5 bases at J, with 12 bases in the middle. The CDR3 is 13 residues long. The CDR3: CASSRRSGETQYF. The DNA for the CDR3 is TGTGCCAGCAGTCGTAGGTCCGGGGAGACCCAGTACTTC.

This rearrangement joins TRBV3-1 (or the pseudogene TRBV3-2) to TRBJ1-6; perhaps TRBD1 as D (5 bases). CDR1 and CDR2 (germline): LGHDT, YNNKEL (reference sequence). The V end was cut by 1 base, the J end by 5 bases, with 9 bases between. The CDR3 loop spans 15 amino acids. CDR3 bases: TGTGCCAGCAGCCAAGCGGGACTCAATAATTCACCCCTCCACTTT. It encodes CASSQAGLNNSPLHF.

The chain couples TRBV3-1 (or the pseudogene TRBV3-2) to TRBJ2-7; 8 bases are shared with TRBD2. The CDR3 has 15 residues. Germline V lookup: CDR1 LGHDT, CDR2 YNNKEL (reference sequence). V was pared by 3 bases and J by 2 bases, with 6 bases of the junction left unmatched. CDR3 sequence reads: CASSHTSGVTYEQYF. For the CDR3, the DNA is TGTGCCAGCAGCCATACTAGCGGAGTAACCTACGAGCAGTACTTC.

The chain carries TRBV28 and TRBJ1-6; TRBD1 agrees at 9 bases. The germline gives CDR1 MDHEN, CDR2 SYDVKM. Losses at the gene ends were 3 bases for V and 5 bases for J; bases not matched to a gene: 5. The CDR3 totals 16 residues. In DNA form, the CDR3 reads TGTGCCAGCAGTTTGGTTAGGGACAGGGATAATTCACCCCTCCACTTT. Translated: CASSLVRDRDNSPLHF.